This is a list of T cell receptor beta chains from one sample in a study of T-cell memory formation after mild COVID-19. TCRdb itself ran the 5' RACE reads through MiXCR, one entry per CDR3 protein. The sample holds 300,000 to 350,000 distinct CDR3 sequences, roughly an eighth seen once. The source material was PBMCs or a T cell subset sorted from them (not recorded which). The source is a man younger than 35 who had mild COVID-19 (a few samples of this study predate the infection). Cell type and time point are not known. CDR3s include the opening cysteine and the closing phenylalanine or tryptophan. Each record gives: clone size, D gene, V gene, J gene, CDR3 length, CDR3 DNA, CDR3 protein. A D gene is named only where the DNA matches it firmly. Size tells how often a clone was seen (once, few, many) or the class of an expanded clone, and some rows leave it out.

-,TRBD2,TRBV10-3,TRBJ2-2,16,TGTGCCATCAGTGGTACTAGCGGGGGGGCCTCGGGGGAGCTGTTTTTT,CAISGTSGGASGELFF
-,-,TRBV5-1,TRBJ1-2,14,TGCGCCAGCAGCCCCACAGGGCCTGGGTATGGCTACACCTTC,CASSPTGPGYGYTF
few,-,TRBV12-3/TRBV12-4,TRBJ2-2,13,TGTGCCAGCAGTTTATTCCGGACCGGGGAGCTGTTTTTT,CASSLFRTGELFF
-,TRBD1,TRBV5-1,TRBJ2-7,14,TGCGCCAGCAGTCCCGGGACAGGCATGTACGAGCAGTACTTC,CASSPGTGMYEQYF
few,TRBD1,TRBV7-3,TRBJ1-2,15,TGTGCCAGCAGCCCGACTGGACAGGGAAGGGATGGCTACACCTTC,CASSPTGQGRDGYTF
-,-,TRBV12-3/TRBV12-4,TRBJ2-1,11,TGTGCCAGCACGCTTCAGGGTGAGCAGTTCTTC,CASTLQGEQFF
-,TRBD2,TRBV7-6,TRBJ2-5,16,TGTGCCAGCAGCCAGGGACTAGCGGGCCATCAAGAGACCCAGTACTTC,CASSQGLAGHQETQYF
few,TRBD1,TRBV7-9,TRBJ2-1,15,TGTGCCAGCAGCGTACAGGGGATCACCTACAATGAGCAGTTCTTC,CASSVQGITYNEQFF
few,TRBD1,TRBV6-5,TRBJ1-6,12,TGTGCCGGGGGGACAGGACGGTCACCCCTCCACTTT,CAGGTGRSPLHF
few,-,TRBV20-1,TRBJ2-5,15,TGCAGTGCTAGAGATCTCAGGGGATCGGAGGAGACCCAGTACTTC,CSARDLRGSEETQYF
few,-,TRBV6-2/TRBV6-3,TRBJ1-2,15,TGTGCCAGCATCACAGGAATCAGGGGATCGGGTGGCTACACCTTC,CASITGIRGSGGYTF
-,TRBD1,TRBV29-1,TRBJ1-1,15,TGCAGCGTTGAAGCCCGAAAGGGGGCGTTGACTGAAGCTTTCTTT,CSVEARKGALTEAFF
-,-,TRBV20-1,TRBJ2-1,13,TGCAGTGCTGAAATCCCCACCTACAATGAGCAGTTCTTC,CSAEIPTYNEQFF
-,-,TRBV6-2/TRBV6-3,TRBJ2-7,16,TGTGCCAGTCTCCCCGGGGGACGATCGAGAGGTCACGAGCAGTACTTC,CASLPGGRSRGHEQYF
few,-,TRBV7-9,TRBJ1-4,17,TGTGCCAGCAGCTTATTTAAGGGCAGCCTAACTAATGAAAAACTGTTTTTT,CASSLFKGSLTNEKLFF
few,-,TRBV7-2,TRBJ1-1,14,TGTGCCAGCAGCCAACCACGAGGGGGGGCCGAAGCTTTCTTT,CASSQPRGGAEAFF
-,-,TRBV9,TRBJ1-1,14,TGTGCCAGCAGCGAGGGGGGATGGAACACTGAAGCTTTCTTT,CASSEGGWNTEAFF
-,TRBD1,TRBV6-2/TRBV6-3,TRBJ2-5,15,TGTGCCAGCAGTTTTCCGGGACAGGGGTTGGAGACCCAGTACTTC,CASSFPGQGLETQYF
-,-,TRBV5-1,TRBJ2-7,13,TGCGCCAGCAGTGTCCAGGCCTCCTACGAGCAGTACTTC,CASSVQASYEQYF